This T cell receptor (beta chain) was sequenced during a study of cytomegalovirus exposure and HLA in healthy donors. Profiled with immunoSEQ multiplex PCR; TCRdb holds only in-frame clones, not every one. The data contain some 69,000 clones, roughly 95% of them singletons. Worth noting for this clone: Its antigen is still unknown.

Overall study findings and caveats: The classifier, whose performance was assessed in both the original and validation cohorts, reportedly diagnosed cytomegalovirus status with high specificity and sensitivity. Subsequent analysis of the 100 to 150 validation repertoires found a tendency for first-cohort TCR clusters to co-occur. The study flagged about 150 TCR beta chains as cytomegalovirus-associated. Confirmation was obtained in vitro that a few CMV-associated chains are specific for CMV antigens.

The origin of this receptor is a young man in good health and CMV-seronegative. Source material: PBMCs.

The CDR3 sequence is CASSQPRRSEKLFF. CDR3 DNA: TGCGCCAGCAGCCAACCTAGGCGGAGTGAAAAACTGTTTTTT. The chain combines TRBV4-1 with TRBJ1-4; the D is unclear. Germline CDR1 is MGHRA and CDR2 is YSYEKL. The V gene lost 2 bases and the J gene lost 7 bases, with 11 bases spanning the gap. The CDR3 spans 14 residues.